A selection of T cell receptor beta chains follows, all from one sample in a study of cytomegalovirus exposure and HLA in healthy donors. The repertoire was sequenced with immunoSEQ multiplex PCR; TCRdb's copy has only in-frame clones and lacks some. The listing contains some 180,000 clones. The sequenced material came from PBMCs. Receptors were obtained from a man aged 25 to 40 in good health and CMV-seronegative. Both conserved end residues are part of each CDR3. The order of the fields is D gene, J gene, V gene, CDR3 protein, CDR3 DNA. A D gene is named only where the DNA matches it firmly.

- | TRBJ2-7 | TRBV5-1 | CASSLDNYEQYF | TGCGCCAGCAGCTTGGATAACTACGAGCAGTACTTC
TRBD2 | TRBJ2-3 | TRBV2 | CASSLMIAGSTDTQYF | TGTGCCAGCAGTTTGATGATAGCGGGGAGCACAGATACGCAGTATTTT
- | TRBJ1-4 | TRBV5-1 | CASSQKAGSLNEKLFF | TGCGCCAGCAGCCAAAAGGCGGGGTCTCTTAATGAAAAACTGTTTTTT
TRBD1 | TRBJ1-2 | TRBV5-1 | CASSRDRGAPYGYTF | TGCGCCAGCAGCAGAGACAGGGGGGCTCCTTATGGCTACACCTTC
- | TRBJ1-2 | TRBV27 | CASSANSYYGYTF | TGTGCCAGCAGTGCCAACAGTTACTATGGCTACACCTTC
- | TRBJ1-2 | TRBV21-1 | CASSLRRVGYTF | TGTGCCAGCAGTCTTAGACGGGTGGGCTACACCTTC
TRBD1 | TRBJ1-4 | TRBV7-6 | CASSGQGVGNEKLFF | TGTGCCAGCAGCGGACAGGGGGTCGGGAATGAAAAACTGTTTTTT
TRBD1 | TRBJ1-5 | TRBV27 | CASSPGQGRNQPQHF | TGTGCCAGCAGTCCGGGACAGGGACGTAATCAGCCCCAGCATTTT
TRBD1 | TRBJ1-2 | TRBV7-2 | CASSLDWTGYYGYTF | TGTGCCAGCAGCTTAGATTGGACAGGATACTATGGCTACACCTTC
- | TRBJ2-7 | TRBV5-4 | CASSLAVGRGDYEQYF | TGTGCCAGCAGCTTGGCTGTTGGGAGGGGGGACTACGAGCAGTACTTC
- | TRBJ1-5 | TRBV19 | CASDYSSGYSNQPQHF | TGTGCCAGTGATTATAGTTCGGGTTATAGCAATCAGCCCCAGCATTTT
- | TRBJ1-1 | TRBV6-1 | CASSEPGNSAGTEAFF | TGTGCCAGCAGTGAGCCCGGGAACTCGGCGGGGACTGAAGCTTTCTTT
- | TRBJ1-1 | TRBV2 | CARKDSLNTEAFF | TGTGCCAGGAAGGACAGTTTGAACACTGAAGCTTTCTTT
TRBD1 | TRBJ1-1 | TRBV10-3 | CAIGTLWGQTNTEAFF | TGTGCCATCGGAACACTCTGGGGACAGACGAACACTGAAGCTTTCTTT
- | TRBJ2-7 | TRBV27 | CASSPRTRSYEQYF | TGTGCCAGCAGTCCTCGGACAAGGAGCTACGAGCAGTACTTC
- | TRBJ2-7 | TRBV9 | CASSVAPGSSSYEQYF | TGTGCCAGCAGCGTAGCTCCTGGTAGTAGCTCCTACGAGCAGTACTTC
TRBD1 | TRBJ1-5 | TRBV6-5 | CASSLQGFSNQPQHF | TGTGCCAGCAGTTTACAGGGGTTTAGCAATCAGCCCCAGCATTTT
TRBD1 | TRBJ2-3 | TRBV5-1 | CASSTRGQGADTQYF | TGCGCCAGCAGCACGCGGGGACAGGGTGCCGATACGCAGTATTTT
- | TRBJ1-1 | TRBV6-5 | CASSHDRNTEAFF | TGTGCCAGCAGTCACGACAGGAACACTGAAGCTTTCTTT
TRBD2 | TRBJ2-7 | TRBV9 | CASSAGGEFYEQYF | TGTGCCAGCAGCGCGGGGGGGGAATTCTACGAGCAGTACTTC
- | TRBJ1-2 | TRBV10-3 | CAISAVGGEYGYTF | TGTGCCATCAGTGCCGTCGGGGGGGAATATGGCTACACCTTC
- | TRBJ2-1 | TRBV5-8 | CASSTRDRPNEQFF | TGTGCCAGCAGCACGCGGGACAGACCCAATGAGCAGTTCTTC
- | TRBJ1-1 | TRBV2 | CASSERQGATEAFF | TGTGCCAGCAGTGAACGGCAGGGTGCCACTGAAGCTTTCTTT
- | TRBJ2-5 | TRBV7-6 | CASSAGQSQETQYF | TGTGCCAGCAGCGCAGGCCAGTCTCAAGAGACCCAGTACTTC
TRBD2 | TRBJ2-1 | TRBV7-3 | CASSLNLAALYNEQFF | TGTGCCAGCAGCTTAAACCTAGCGGCCCTCTACAATGAGCAGTTCTTC
TRBD2 | TRBJ2-3 | TRBV19 | CASSGTSGGASTDTQYF | TGTGCCAGTAGTGGGACTAGCGGGGGAGCATCCACAGATACGCAGTATTTT
- | TRBJ2-7 | TRBV28 | CAAHGQSYEQYF | TGTGCCGCGCATGGACAGTCCTACGAGCAGTACTTC
TRBD1 | TRBJ2-7 | TRBV19 | CASSRGTGTGSYEQYF | TGTGCCAGTAGTAGGGGGACCGGGACAGGTTCCTACGAGCAGTACTTC
- | TRBJ2-7 | TRBV6-1 | CASSINADIYEQYF | TGTGCCAGCAGTATAAATGCAGACATCTACGAGCAGTACTTC
TRBD2 | TRBJ2-5 | TRBV2 | CASRQAGVDQETQYF | TGTGCCAGCAGGCAAGCGGGAGTGGATCAAGAGACCCAGTACTTC
TRBD1 | TRBJ1-1 | TRBV27 | CASSHRTGSGIEAFF | TGTGCCAGCAGTCACCGGACAGGGTCGGGGATTGAAGCTTTCTTT
- | TRBJ2-5 | TRBV11-3 | CAASEGGVETQYF | TGTGCCGCATCGGAAGGGGGAGTAGAGACCCAGTACTTC
TRBD1 | TRBJ2-1 | TRBV2 | CASGTGMGLYNEQFF | TGTGCCAGCGGGACAGGGATGGGGCTCTACAATGAGCAGTTCTTC
TRBD2 | TRBJ2-1 | TRBV18 | CASSPPGLAGVHEQFF | TGTGCCAGCTCACCGCCGGGACTAGCGGGAGTTCATGAGCAGTTCTTC
- | TRBJ1-4 | TRBV6-1 | CASLEHNEKLFF | TGTGCCAGCCTAGAGCATAATGAAAAACTGTTTTTT
TRBD2 | TRBJ2-5 | TRBV6-6 | CASTPELAGGTTQYF | TGTGCCAGCACCCCCGAGCTAGCGGGTGGGACGACCCAGTACTTC
- | TRBJ2-1 | TRBV5-4 | CASRSSYNEQFF | TGTGCCAGCAGGAGCTCCTACAATGAGCAGTTCTTC
TRBD2 | TRBJ2-7 | TRBV15 | CATSVTSGPYEQYF | TGTGCCACCAGCGTTACTAGCGGACCTTACGAGCAGTACTTC
- | TRBJ1-5 | TRBV27 | CASSFEESGQPQHF | TGTGCCAGCAGTTTTGAGGAGTCAGGGCAGCCCCAGCATTTT
TRBD2 | TRBJ2-1 | TRBV5-1 | CASSLVPSGDNEQFF | TGCGCCAGCAGCTTGGTTCCTAGCGGGGACAATGAGCAGTTCTTC
- | TRBJ2-7 | TRBV2 | CASRGRGWQYF | TGTGCCAGCAGGGGAAGGGGTTGGCAGTACTTC
TRBD2 | TRBJ2-1 | TRBV7-2 | CASRISGGRSYNEQFF | TGTGCCAGCAGAATTAGCGGGGGGCGCTCCTACAATGAGCAGTTCTTC
- | TRBJ2-7 | TRBV9 | CASSKNSYEQYF | TGTGCCAGCAGTAAAAATAGCTACGAGCAGTACTTC
- | TRBJ1-1 | TRBV7-8 | CASSYQGTGNTEAFF | TGTGCCAGCAGCTACCAGGGCACGGGTAACACTGAAGCTTTCTTT
TRBD2 | TRBJ2-1 | TRBV7-3 | CASSFSGSVDNEQFF | TGTGCCAGCAGCTTCAGCGGGAGCGTCGACAATGAGCAGTTCTTC
- | TRBJ1-2 | TRBV15 | CATSRDRMNYGYTF | TGTGCCACCAGCAGAGACAGGATGAACTATGGCTACACCTTC
TRBD2 | TRBJ2-1 | TRBV9 | CASSRTSGAYNEQFF | TGTGCCAGCAGCCGGACTAGCGGGGCATACAATGAGCAGTTCTTC
TRBD1 | TRBJ1-1 | TRBV27 | CASSVDRGMNTEAFF | TGTGCCAGCAGTGTGGACAGGGGCATGAACACTGAAGCTTTCTTT
TRBD2 | TRBJ2-3 | TRBV5-6 | CASSLLGLAGTDTQYF | TGTGCCAGCAGCTTGTTAGGGCTAGCGGGGACCGATACGCAGTATTTT
TRBD2 | TRBJ2-3 | TRBV6-5 | CASSYGTSGDTQYF | TGTGCCAGCAGTTACGGGACTAGCGGAGATACGCAGTATTTT
TRBD1 | TRBJ1-5 | TRBV19 | CASRISERGTGLFNQPQHF | TGTGCCAGTCGCATCTCGGAGAGGGGGACAGGGTTGTTTAATCAGCCCCAGCATTTT
TRBD1 | TRBJ1-2 | TRBV6-6 | CASSYLTGVEGYTF | TGTGCCAGCAGTTACTTAACAGGGGTCGAGGGCTACACCTTC
TRBD1 | TRBJ2-5 | TRBV2 | CASSPGQIAETQYF | TGTGCCAGCAGCCCGGGACAGATAGCGGAGACCCAGTACTTC
- | TRBJ2-1 | TRBV27 | CASSLRISGSYNEQFF | TGTGCCAGCAGTTTAAGAATTAGCGGCTCCTACAATGAGCAGTTCTTC
TRBD2 | TRBJ2-7 | TRBV28 | CASSLGTIQEQYF | TGTGCCAGCAGTCTCGGGACTATTCAGGAGCAGTACTTC
TRBD2 | TRBJ2-7 | TRBV28 | CASSLGLAGGLYEQYF | TGTGCCAGCAGTTTAGGACTAGCGGGAGGTCTCTACGAGCAGTACTTC
TRBD1 | TRBJ1-2 | TRBV5-1 | CASSFAGDTGAYGYTF | TGCGCCAGCAGCTTCGCCGGGGACACAGGGGCCTATGGCTACACCTTC